This T cell receptor (beta chain) was obtained from a study of blood T cell repertoires in COVID-19. Overall study context: PBMCs, B-cell-depleted T cells, or T cells provided the cDNA or gDNA that made up the material.

Original analysis: Researchers report that nucleated cell counts were estimated from reference gene primer amplification. Sequenced by immunoSEQ multiplex PCR; TCRdb stores in-frame clones only, minus some. D and trimming come from the DNA, and the V and J calls and clone size come from that table. The table records 85,000 to 130,000 clones, 70% to 80% of them present only once. V was pared by 6 bases and J by 0 bases, with 4 bases of the junction left unmatched. This CDR3 is built from 15 residues. Looked up from germline, CDR1 is MNHEY and CDR2 is SVGAGI. This TCR was sampled from a human donor with acute or convalescent COVID-19. The donor label of this sample is uncertain. Sequencing was carried out using peripheral blood. V is TRBV6-5 and J is TRBJ1-3, with 8 bases lining up with TRBD1. CDR3 amino acids: CASRIQGGSGNTIYF. The CDR3 DNA reads TGTGCCAGCAGAATACAGGGGGGCTCTGGAAACACCATATATTTT.